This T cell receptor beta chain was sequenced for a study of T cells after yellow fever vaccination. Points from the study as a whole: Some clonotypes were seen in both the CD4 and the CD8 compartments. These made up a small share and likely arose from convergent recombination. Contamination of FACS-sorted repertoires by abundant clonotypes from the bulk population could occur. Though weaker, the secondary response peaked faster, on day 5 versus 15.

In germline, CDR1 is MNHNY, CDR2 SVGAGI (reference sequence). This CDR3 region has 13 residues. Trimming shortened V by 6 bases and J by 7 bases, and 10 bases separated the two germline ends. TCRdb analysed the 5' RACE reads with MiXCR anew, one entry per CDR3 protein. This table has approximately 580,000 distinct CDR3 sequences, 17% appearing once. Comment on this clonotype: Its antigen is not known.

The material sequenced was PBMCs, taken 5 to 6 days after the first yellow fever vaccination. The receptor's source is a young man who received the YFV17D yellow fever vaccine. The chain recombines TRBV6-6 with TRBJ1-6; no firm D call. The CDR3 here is CASRDPNNSPLHF. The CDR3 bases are TGTGCCAGCAGGGACCCTAACAATTCACCCCTCCACTTT.